These 28 T cell receptor beta chains came from one sample sequenced in a study of T cells in Graves' hyperthyroidism and ophthalmopathy. Researchers took RNA transcripts and amplified the TCR beta CDR3 regions from them. The HTBI primer set served for first-round RT-PCR of the TCR CDR3. TCRdb fed the multiplex PCR reads into MiXCR, producing one record per CDR3 protein. The table includes 660,000 or so distinct CDR3 sequences, more than 20% detected once. Sequencing was performed on blood. Source of these receptors: a man under 40 with Graves' ophthalmopathy.

The CDR3 loop reads CASTPDRADTEAFF. CDR3 in DNA: TGTGCCAGTACCCCAGACAGGGCTGACACTGAAGCTTTCTTT. The chain joins TRBV19 to TRBJ1-1; 7 nucleotides line up with TRBD1. Germline-derived CDR1 and CDR2 are LNHDA and SQIVND (reference sequence). CDR3 size: 14 residues. The J segment lost 3 bases and the V segment lost 7 bases, leaving 8 bases of the junction unmatched.

This clonotype has more than one count but fewer than ten. CDR3 protein: CATSRDNQESYEQYF. DNA for the CDR3: TGTGCCACCAGCAGAGATAACCAGGAGTCCTACGAGCAGTACTTC. This chain connects TRBV15 to TRBJ2-7; D remains ambiguous. The V gene lost 0 bases and the J gene lost 1 base, with 10 bases spanning the gap. Germline loops: CDR1 LNHNV, CDR2 YYDKDF (reference sequence). This CDR3 spans 15 amino acids.

The CDR3 nucleotides are TGTGCCAGCAGCCAAAAAGATAGGACCGTTCATGGCTACACCTTC. As protein: CASSQKDRTVHGYTF. This chain uses TRBV3-1 with TRBJ1-2; D remains unclear. V was cut by 2 bases and J by 6 bases, with 16 bases left in between. CDR3 length equals 15 residues. From germline, CDR1 is LGHDT and CDR2 YNNKEL (reference sequence).

This clonotype was picked up many times. The chain combines TRBV20-1 with TRBJ2-2; 9 nucleotides agree with TRBD2. The CDR3 length is 13 residues. CDR1 is DFQATT and CDR2 is SNEGSKA in the germline V gene (reference sequence). Trimming at V came to 0 bases and at J to 11 bases, leaving 4 bases not matched to a gene. The CDR3 coding sequence is TGCAGTGCTAGAGATTTACTAGCGGGCGAGCTGTTTTTT. This gives the protein CSARDLLAGELFF.

This chain uses TRBV27 with TRBJ2-1, with TRBD1 matching over 7 bases. Germline V gene sequence: CDR1 MNHEY, CDR2 SMNVEV (reference sequence). V shed 5 bases and J 1 base; nucleotides not matched to a gene: 8. The CDR3 runs to 16 residues. In DNA form, the CDR3 reads TGTGCCAGCAGTACAGGGGTCTATGGGTCCTACAATGAGCAGTTCTTC. As protein: CASSTGVYGSYNEQFF.

This clonotype has ten or more counts. This rearrangement joins TRBV28 to TRBJ1-4, with D possibly matching TRBD1 (5 bases). The CDR3 is 15 amino acids. V lost 4 bases and J lost 6, with 15 bases in between. Germline values: CDR1 MDHEN, CDR2 SYDVKM. CDR3 amino acids: CASSSRQFIDEKLFF. The CDR3 coding sequence is TGTGCCAGCAGTTCAAGACAGTTTATCGATGAAAAACTGTTTTTT.

This clonotype has only a few counts. The rearrangement uses TRBV2 and TRBJ2-6; either TRBD1 or TRBD2 may supply D (5 bases each). CDR3 length: 16 amino acids. Germline lookup yields CDR1 SNHLY and CDR2 FYNNEI. V dropped 6 bases and J dropped 0 bases, with 12 bases sitting between them. The CDR3 sequence: CASRMGTSSGANVLTF. CDR3 bases: TGTGCCAGCAGGATGGGGACGAGCTCTGGGGCCAACGTCCTGACTTTC.

This clonotype showed up just a few times. The DNA for the CDR3 is TGCAGTGCCCGCAGGACTAGCGGCTCCTACAATGAGCAGTTCTTC. Residues: CSARRTSGSYNEQFF. The rearrangement joins TRBV20-1 to TRBJ2-1, with 10 positions matching TRBD2. V dropped 6 bases and J dropped 0; count of bases not matched to a gene: 5. CDR1 and CDR2 from the germline V gene are DFQATT and SNEGSKA (reference sequence). This CDR3 spans 15 amino acids.

This clonotype has a handful of counts. The chain recombines TRBV4-1 with TRBJ2-7, with D tentatively TRBD2 (6 bases). The ends were cut back, 0 bases at V and 2 bases at J, with 14 bases in the middle. CDR1 is MGHRA, CDR2 YSYEKL, per germline. There are 16 residues in the CDR3. This CDR3 reads CASSQDAGGGTYEQYF. The CDR3 DNA sequence: TGCGCCAGCAGCCAAGATGCCGGGGGAGGAACCTACGAGCAGTACTTC.

This clonotype was counted ten times or more. The chain has TRBV7-3 and TRBJ2-1, with TRBD1 matching 7 bases. V shed 5 bases and J 2 bases; nucleotides not matched to a gene: 6. Germline V gene sequence: CDR1 SGHTA, CDR2 FQGTGA. The CDR3 is made up of 15 amino acids. The CDR3 spells CASSPDRVPYNEQFF. In nucleotides, the CDR3 is TGTGCCAGCAGCCCCGACAGGGTCCCCTACAATGAGCAGTTCTTC.

The chain links TRBV18 to TRBJ2-5; D call uncertain. The V gene's germline CDR1 is KGHSH and CDR2 LQKENI. V was trimmed by 2 bases and J by 7 bases, leaving 5 bases between them. The CDR3 has 11 amino acids. The CDR3 is CASSPERTQYF. The DNA for the CDR3 is TGTGCCAGCTCACCAGAGAGGACCCAGTACTTC.

V gene TRBV11-2 combines with J gene TRBJ2-1, with D perhaps TRBD2 (6 bases). V lost 1 base and J lost 5, with 9 bases in between. Germline CDR1 is SGHAT and CDR2 is FQNNGV. The CDR3 is 14 amino acids. Here the CDR3 reads CASSLASVDNEQFF. The DNA of the CDR3 is TGTGCCAGCAGCTTAGCTAGCGTGGACAATGAGCAGTTCTTC.

A note on this clonotype: A much larger clone lies one base from this, so it may be a read error. The V and J genes are TRBV28 and TRBJ2-3; a possible D gene is TRBD1 (5 bases). Looked up from germline, CDR1 is MDHEN and CDR2 is SYDVKM. The CDR3 is 14 amino acids. CDR3 nucleotide sequence: TGTGCCAGCAGTACAGGACCCCGGCCTAATACGCCGTATTTT. Protein product: CASSTGPRPNTPYF. The full variable domain, with the rest looked up from reference TRBV28 and TRBJ2-3, is DVKVTQSSRYLVKRTGEKVFLECVQDMDHENMFWYRQDPGLGLRLIYFSYDVKMKEKGDIPEGYSVSREKKERFSLILESASTNQTSMYLCASSTGPRPNTPYFGPGTRLTVL.

This clonotype was counted ten times or more. The chain combines TRBV11-2 with TRBJ1-1; D gene unclear. The CDR3 extends over 14 amino acids. The V gene's germline CDR1 is SGHAT and CDR2 FQNNGV. The V and J ends lost 1 base and 0 bases respectively, with 6 bases between them. The CDR3 loop reads CASSLVPVNTEAFF. Here the CDR3 DNA reads TGTGCCAGCAGCTTAGTGCCGGTGAACACTGAAGCTTTCTTT.

The chain employs TRBV20-1 and TRBJ1-1; tentative D call: TRBD1 (6 bases). In germline, CDR1 is DFQATT, CDR2 SNEGSKA (reference sequence). Between the trimmed V and J ends, which lost 7 bases and 0 bases, there was a span of 12 bases. The CDR3 is made up of 13 amino acids. CDR3 DNA: TGCAGTGGTGGGGCAGGGGTGAACACTGAAGCTTTCTTT. It codes for CSGGAGVNTEAFF.

This clonotype was seen repeatedly, ten times or more. The genes are TRBV7-6 and TRBJ1-1; D call uncertain. This CDR3 is built from 15 residues. The ends were cut back, 5 bases at V and 5 bases at J, with 18 bases in the middle. The germline V gene has CDR1 SGHVS and CDR2 FNYEAQ. The CDR3: CASSRGRGAGTEAFF. The CDR3 region has the DNA TGTGCCAGCAGCCGTGGACGGGGTGCGGGGACTGAAGCTTTCTTT.

V usage is TRBV19 and J usage is TRBJ1-5; TRBD1 is a possible D gene (5 bases). The V end lost 5 bases, the J end lost 6 bases, and 14 bases lay between the germline ends. The CDR3 runs 14 residues. Germline CDR1 is LNHDA and CDR2 is SQIVND (reference sequence). The CDR3 here is CASSSAGYGQPQHF. CDR3 in DNA: TGTGCCAGTAGTTCGGCAGGGTATGGTCAGCCCCAGCATTTT.

On this clonotype itself: A read error is possible here, since a much larger clone lies one base away. The gene calls are TRBV7-3 and TRBJ2-1; no clear D. This CDR3 has 14 amino acids. CDR1 SGHTA and CDR2 FQGTGA come from the germline V gene. Deletions cut 5 bases from V and 0 bases from J, with 8 bases between. The CDR3 spells CASSPTPSYNEQFF. The CDR3 DNA is TGTGCCAGCAGCCCCACCCCCTCCTACAATGAGCAGTTCTTC.

The rearrangement uses TRBV19 and TRBJ2-2, with D maybe TRBD2 (5 bases). The CDR3 extends over 15 amino acids. The germline V gene has CDR1 LNHDA and CDR2 SQIVND (reference sequence). Trimming took off 5 bases at V and 2 bases at J, with 12 bases between the two ends. This CDR3 reads CASSAERTNTGELFF. DNA for the CDR3: TGTGCCAGTAGTGCGGAACGGACTAACACCGGGGAGCTGTTTTTT.

The V gene is TRBV28, the J gene TRBJ1-1, with D unresolved. The germline CDR1 and CDR2 sequences are MDHEN and SYDVKM. V lost 6 bases, J lost 0 bases, and 11 bases lay in between. The CDR3 runs 14 residues. The CDR3 DNA reads as TGTGCCAGCAGCAACACAGTCATGAACACTGAAGCTTTCTTT. This encodes CASSNTVMNTEAFF.

This clonotype was seen once. V and J are TRBV11-1 and TRBJ1-1; the D is unclear. Trimming took off 5 bases at V and 12 bases at J, with 19 bases between the two ends. CDR1 is SGHAT, CDR2 FQDESV, per germline (reference sequence). The CDR3 covers 13 residues. The CDR3 region has the DNA TGTGCCAGCAGCCCCGGTGCAGCTTCTAAACCTTTCTTT. Encoded protein: CASSPGAASKPFF.

The chain joins TRBV20-1 to TRBJ2-5; D ambiguous. Deletions cut 0 bases from V and 0 bases from J, with 17 bases between. The germline gives CDR1 DFQATT, CDR2 SNEGSKA (reference sequence). The CDR3 covers 17 residues. CDR3 residues: CSARDGFGLGYQETQYF. The CDR3 nucleotides are TGCAGTGCTAGAGATGGATTTGGGTTGGGGTACCAAGAGACCCAGTACTTC.

To note about this clonotype: Since a much larger clone is just one base distant, this may be a read error. The CDR3 end shows no conserved phenylalanine or tryptophan, and so a read error is likely. The chain couples TRBV2 to TRBJ2-7; 7 positions agree with TRBD2. The CDR3 contains 14 residues. Unmatched junction bases numbered 9, after V lost 6 bases and J lost 4 bases. Germline-derived CDR1 and CDR2 are SNHLY and FYNNEI. CDR3 protein: CASSLSVGGYEQYL. CDR3 coding DNA: TGTGCCAGCAGCCTATCGGTGGGGGGGTACGAGCAGTACCTC.

This clonotype was recorded a few times. The J gene is TRBJ2-7, the V gene TRBV28; D may be TRBD1 (7 bases). V was pared by 2 bases and J by 4 bases, with 21 bases between. Germline V gene lookup returns CDR1 MDHEN and CDR2 SYDVKM. This CDR3 region has 17 residues. This CDR3 is CASSLSAGAGGSYEQYF. CDR3 sequence (DNA): TGTGCCAGCAGTTTAAGTGCCGGGGCAGGGGGGTCTTACGAGCAGTACTTC.

In its sample, this clonotype was seen a few times. The genes are TRBV20-1 and TRBJ1-4; TRBD1 might be the D (5 bases). The CDR3 has 14 residues. Germline V lookup: CDR1 DFQATT, CDR2 SNEGSKA (reference sequence). The ends were cut back, 0 bases at V and 8 bases at J, with 13 bases in the middle. The CDR3 DNA sequence: TGCAGTGCTAGAGATCGTAGGGGAGGAGAAAAACTGTTTTTT. Translation: CSARDRRGGEKLFF.

At least ten counts were recorded for this clonotype. V usage is TRBV18 and J usage is TRBJ2-3; no firm D call. Trimming removed 6 bases at V and 0 bases at J, with 16 bases between. Germline V CDR1 and CDR2: KGHSH, LQKENI. This CDR3 spans 16 amino acids. The CDR3 loop is CASSLRTHLSTDTQYF. CDR3 coding DNA: TGTGCCAGCTCTCTCCGGACCCACCTTAGCACAGATACGCAGTATTTT.

Only a few counts were recorded for this clonotype. This sequence joins TRBV10-3 and TRBJ2-7, with D hard to call. The germline V and J ends were trimmed by 10 bases and 6 bases, with 13 bases remaining between them. The CDR3 length is 11 residues. The germline V gene has CDR1 ENHRY and CDR2 SYGVKD. The CDR3 loop reads CATEQLGEQYF. CDR3 nucleotide sequence: TGTGCCACCGAGCAGCTTGGCGAGCAGTACTTC.

In this sample, this clonotype turned up many times. The rearrangement joins TRBV28 to TRBJ1-6; D possibly corresponds to TRBD1 (6 bases). The CDR3 length is 13 residues. Germline loops: CDR1 MDHEN, CDR2 SYDVKM. The V and J ends lost 8 bases and 8 bases respectively, with 13 bases between them. CDR3 sequence (DNA): TGTGCCAGCGGGGGCCAGATATATTCACCCCTCCACTTT. As protein: CASGGQIYSPLHF.